Below, one TCR beta chain is given with its context. Its specificity is unknown. The treatment denotes: around 19 received Ad26.COV2.S at low or high dose, single or two shots; about 5 received placebo; per-sample allocation not given. Day 63 after the first injection of vaccine or placebo was the sampling time. Measured with immunoSEQ multiplex PCR; TCRdb has only the in-frame clones, and not every one. The sample holds approximately 420,000 clones, 85% to 90% seen once. These data are taken from a study of Ad26.COV2.S vaccination and SARS-CoV-2 variants. Turning to the study itself: By the intramuscular route, Ad26.COV2.S was given once, or twice 56 days apart. The study, taken as a whole, reports: Vaccine recipients surpassed placebo recipients in spike-specific TCR breadth. Similar non-spike TCR breadth was observed in recipients of vaccine and of placebo. Responses of spike-specific T cells (both CD8+ and CD4+) reportedly showed substantial breadth after vaccination.

The receptor's source is a person aged 18-65 years who received the Ad26.COV2.S COVID-19 vaccine or a placebo. The source material was peripheral blood, sampled in a trial of Ad26.COV2.S vaccine versus placebo.

CDR3 sequence: CASSFAQAKNIQYF. The CDR3 DNA is TGTGCCAGCAGCTTCGCCCAGGCCAAAAACATTCAGTACTTC. The V gene is TRBV7-9, the J gene TRBJ2-4, with unresolved D. The V end lost 3 bases, the J end lost 1 base, and 7 bases lay between the germline ends. This CDR3 has 14 residues. CDR1 SEHNR and CDR2 FQNEAQ come from the germline V gene (reference sequence).